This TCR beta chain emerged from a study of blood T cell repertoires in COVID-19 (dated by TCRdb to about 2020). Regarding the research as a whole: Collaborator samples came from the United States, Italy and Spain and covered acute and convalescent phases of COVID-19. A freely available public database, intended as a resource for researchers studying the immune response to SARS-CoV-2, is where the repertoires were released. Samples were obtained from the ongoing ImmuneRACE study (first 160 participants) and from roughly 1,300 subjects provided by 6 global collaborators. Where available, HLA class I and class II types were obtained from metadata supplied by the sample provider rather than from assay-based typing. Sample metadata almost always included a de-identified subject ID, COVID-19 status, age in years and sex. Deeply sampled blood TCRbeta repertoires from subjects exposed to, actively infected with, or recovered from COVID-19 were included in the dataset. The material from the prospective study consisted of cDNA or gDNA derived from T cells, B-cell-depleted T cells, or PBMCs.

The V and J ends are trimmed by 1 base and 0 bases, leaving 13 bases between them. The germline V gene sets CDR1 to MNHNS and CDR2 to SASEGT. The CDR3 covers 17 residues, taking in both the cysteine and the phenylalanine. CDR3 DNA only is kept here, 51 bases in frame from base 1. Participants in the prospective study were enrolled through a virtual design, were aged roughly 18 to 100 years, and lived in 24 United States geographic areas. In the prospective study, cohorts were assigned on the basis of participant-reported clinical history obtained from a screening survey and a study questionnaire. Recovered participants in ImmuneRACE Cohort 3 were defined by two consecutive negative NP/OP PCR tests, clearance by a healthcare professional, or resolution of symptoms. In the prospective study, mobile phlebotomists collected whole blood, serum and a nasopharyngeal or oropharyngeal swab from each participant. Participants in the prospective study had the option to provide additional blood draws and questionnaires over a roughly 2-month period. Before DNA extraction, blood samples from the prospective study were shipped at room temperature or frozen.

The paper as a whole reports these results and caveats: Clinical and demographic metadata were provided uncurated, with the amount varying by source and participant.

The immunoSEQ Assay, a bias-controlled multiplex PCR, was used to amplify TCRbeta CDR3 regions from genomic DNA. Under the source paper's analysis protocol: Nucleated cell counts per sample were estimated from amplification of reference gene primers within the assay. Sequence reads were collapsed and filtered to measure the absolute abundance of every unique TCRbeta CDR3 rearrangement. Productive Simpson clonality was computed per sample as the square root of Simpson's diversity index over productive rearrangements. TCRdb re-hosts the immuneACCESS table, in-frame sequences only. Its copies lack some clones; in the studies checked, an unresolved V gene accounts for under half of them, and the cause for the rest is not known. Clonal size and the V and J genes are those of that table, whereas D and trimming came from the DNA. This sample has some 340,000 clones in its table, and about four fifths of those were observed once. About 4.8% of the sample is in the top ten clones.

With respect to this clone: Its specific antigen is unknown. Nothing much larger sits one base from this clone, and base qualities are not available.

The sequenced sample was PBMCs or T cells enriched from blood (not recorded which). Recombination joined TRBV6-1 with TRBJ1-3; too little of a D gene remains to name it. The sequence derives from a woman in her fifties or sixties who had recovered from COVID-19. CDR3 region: CASSEEPTLISGNTIYF. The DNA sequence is TGTGCCAGCAGTGAAGAGCCGACTCTAATCTCTGGAAACACCATATATTTT.